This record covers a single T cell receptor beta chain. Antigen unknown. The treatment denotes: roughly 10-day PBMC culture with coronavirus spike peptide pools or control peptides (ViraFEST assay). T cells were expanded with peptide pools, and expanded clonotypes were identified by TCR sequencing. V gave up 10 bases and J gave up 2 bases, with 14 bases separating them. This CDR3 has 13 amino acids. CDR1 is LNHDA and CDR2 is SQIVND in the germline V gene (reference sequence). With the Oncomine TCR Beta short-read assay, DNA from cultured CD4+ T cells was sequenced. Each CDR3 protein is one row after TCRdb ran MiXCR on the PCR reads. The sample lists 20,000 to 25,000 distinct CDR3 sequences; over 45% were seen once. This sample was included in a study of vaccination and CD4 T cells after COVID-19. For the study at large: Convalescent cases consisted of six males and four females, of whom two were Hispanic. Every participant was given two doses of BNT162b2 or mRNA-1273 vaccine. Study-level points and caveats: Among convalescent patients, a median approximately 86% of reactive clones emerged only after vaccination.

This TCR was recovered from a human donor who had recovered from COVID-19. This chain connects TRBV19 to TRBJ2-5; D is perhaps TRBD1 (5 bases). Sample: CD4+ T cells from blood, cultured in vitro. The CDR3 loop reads CATSSGLQETQYF. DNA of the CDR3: TGTGCCACGTCGTCAGGGTTACAAGAGACCCAGTACTTC.